The clone carrying this T cell receptor (beta chain) has a count of ten or more. The CDR3 has 15 amino acids. V trimming: 6 bases; J trimming: 6 bases; junction bases outside the gene matches: 7. Germline CDR1 SNHLY, CDR2 FYNNEI. The sample originates from a study of identical twins. TCRdb reprocessed the 5' RACE reads via MiXCR and lists one record per CDR3 protein. The sample includes 350,000 to 600,000 distinct CDR3 sequences, approximately 15% of them seen just once. These data were also reused for a study on yellow fever vaccine responses in identical twins.

This receptor was taken from a woman aged 18-29 years in good health. The specimen was CD4+ T cells sorted from blood. The rearrangement uses TRBV2 and TRBJ2-1, with 11 bases that match TRBD2. CDR3 residues: CASRPTSGSLNEQFF. The CDR3, as DNA: TGTGCCAGCAGGCCCACTAGCGGGAGCCTCAATGAGCAGTTCTTC.